One and the same sample provided the 14 T cell receptor beta chains below, sequenced in a study of blood T cell repertoires in COVID-19 (TCRdb year 2020). The library was generated by the immunoSEQ multiplex PCR assay. TCRdb mirrors the immuneACCESS table, restricted to in-frame sequences. Some clones are absent from its copies; in checked studies, under half trace to an unresolved V gene, and the reason for the others is unknown. For this sample there are some 300,000 clones; just under 90% appear just once. Over 5% of the sample belongs to the ten largest clones. Sequencing used peripheral blood. Receptors were obtained from a woman aged 45-65 years with COVID-19, enrolled during active disease.

The J gene is TRBJ2-2, the V gene TRBV11-2; 8 positions agree with TRBD2. Trimming removed 0 bases from V and 3 bases from J; junction bases left unmatched: 9. This CDR3 has 18 residues. Per germline, CDR1 SGHAT and CDR2 FQNNGV. CDR3 nucleotide sequence: TGTGCCAGCAGCTTAGATGCAGCGGGAGCGGGGGACACCGGGGAGCTGTTTTTT. The encoded protein is CASSLDAAGAGDTGELFF.

The chain carries TRBV19 and TRBJ2-2; weak D call: TRBD1 (6 bases). In germline, CDR1 is LNHDA, CDR2 SQIVND (reference sequence). CDR3 length: 14 residues. With 2 bases removed from V and 8 bases from J, the gap between germline ends came to 12 bases. CDR3 DNA sequence: TGTGCCAGTAGTATATTGTTGGGGGCGGGGGAGCTGTTTTTT. Its translation is CASSILLGAGELFF.

This chain links TRBV5-1 with TRBJ1-2; 7 nucleotides match TRBD1. Trimming at V came to 2 bases and at J to 7 bases, leaving 5 bases not matched to a gene. CDR3 length: 13 amino acids. Germline CDR1 and CDR2: SGHRS and YFSETQ. The CDR3, as DNA: TGCGCCAGCAGCTTTGAGGGGGCCTCTGGCTACACCTTC. This sequence encodes CASSFEGASGYTF.

The gene calls are TRBV11-3 and TRBJ2-7, with 9 nucleotides matching TRBD2. Germline loops: CDR1 SGHNT, CDR2 YENEEA. V trimming: 0 bases; J trimming: 4 bases; junction bases outside the gene matches: 13. The CDR3 has 18 residues. The CDR3: CASSLDQMASGMMYEQYF. For the CDR3, the DNA is TGTGCCAGCAGCTTAGACCAAATGGCTAGCGGGATGATGTACGAGCAGTACTTC. The full variable domain, in which reference TRBV11-3 and TRBJ2-7 provide the parts outside the CDR3, is EAGVVQSPRYKIIEKKQPVAFWCNPISGHNTLYWYLQNLGQGPELLIRYENEEAVDDSQLPKDRFSAERLKGVDSTLKIQPAELGDSAVYLCASSLDQMASGMMYEQYFGPGTRLTVT.

This clone turned up a few times. The rearrangement joins TRBV7-9 to TRBJ2-1; 9 bases fit TRBD2. Germline values: CDR1 SEHNR, CDR2 FQNEAQ (reference sequence). Losses at the gene ends were 3 bases for V and 7 bases for J; bases not matched to a gene: 4. The CDR3 covers 14 residues. In DNA form, the CDR3 reads TGTGCCAGCAGCTTTAGCGGGAGTAGGAATGAGCAGTTCTTC. Protein: CASSFSGSRNEQFF.

This chain links TRBV19 with TRBJ1-2; tentative D call: TRBD1 (5 bases). Deletions cut 5 bases from V and 2 bases from J, with 9 bases between. Per the germline V gene, CDR1 is LNHDA and CDR2 is SQIVND (reference sequence). The CDR3 covers 13 residues. CDR3 in DNA: TGTGCCAGTAGTCTTCAGGGAAACTATGGCTACACCTTC. Residues: CASSLQGNYGYTF.

J is TRBJ2-7 and V is TRBV6-1; a weak D match, TRBD1 (5 bases). CDR3 length: 15 residues. The germline CDR1 and CDR2 sequences are MNHNS and SASEGT. Trimming took 0 bases from V and 1 from J, leaving 10 bases between them. The chain's CDR3 is CASSEAWGSSYEQYF. CDR3 sequence (DNA): TGTGCCAGCAGTGAAGCGTGGGGCAGTTCCTACGAGCAGTACTTC.

This clone was counted once. This chain links TRBV7-9 with TRBJ1-1, with D unclear. Per the germline V gene, CDR1 is SEHNR and CDR2 is FQNEAQ (reference sequence). Trimming left V 5 bases short and J 1 base short, with 11 bases between. The length of the CDR3 is 14 residues. CDR3 coding DNA: TGTGCCAGCAGCGACTCGGTAGCGAACACTGAAGCTTTCTTT. It specifies CASSDSVANTEAFF.

The CDR3 sequence: CASSSSGRGGGETQYF. The DNA for the CDR3 is TGTGCCAGCAGCAGTAGCGGGAGGGGAGGTGGAGAGACCCAGTACTTC. This rearrangement joins TRBV21-1 to TRBJ2-5; the table's TRBD2 call for D was not verified on the DNA. TRBV21-1 is given as a pseudogene. The CDR3 sequence is 16 residues long.

This chain connects TRBV25-1 to TRBJ1-5; D is ambiguous. This CDR3 is built from 15 residues. V lost 3 bases to trimming and J lost 4 bases, with 13 bases between them. Per germline, CDR1 MGHDK and CDR2 SYGVNS. CDR3 nucleotide sequence: TGTGCCAGCAGTGATTCAGTGACTCCTAATCAGCCCCAGCATTTT. Residues: CASSDSVTPNQPQHF. The variable domain in full, with the rest retrieved from reference TRBV25-1 and TRBJ1-5, is EADIYQTPRYLVIGTGKKITLECSQTMGHDKMYWYQQDPGMELHLIHYSYGVNSTEKGDLSSESTVSRIRTEHFPLTLESARPSHTSQYLCASSDSVTPNQPQHFGDGTRLSIL.

V gene TRBV24-1 combines with J gene TRBJ2-7, with D maybe TRBD2 (7 bases). Trimming left V 2 bases short and J 5 bases short, with 15 bases between. CDR3 length equals 15 residues. Germline lookup yields CDR1 KGHDR and CDR2 SFDVKD. CDR3 region: CATSDYLGGQDEQYF. In DNA form, the CDR3 reads TGTGCCACCAGTGATTACTTGGGGGGGCAGGACGAGCAGTACTTC.

V and J are TRBV6-1 and TRBJ2-1; 7 positions match TRBD2. The CDR3 contains 15 residues. V dropped 3 bases and J dropped 5; count of bases not matched to a gene: 7. Looked up from germline, CDR1 is MNHNS and CDR2 is SASEGT. The CDR3, as DNA: TGTGCCAGCAGTGATTTCGGACTAGGCGACAATGAGCAGTTCTTC. This encodes CASSDFGLGDNEQFF.

The chain is built from TRBV5-1 and TRBJ1-5; a weak D match, TRBD1 (5 bases). Trimming removed 0 bases from V and 9 bases from J, with 13 bases in between. Looked up from germline, CDR1 is SGHRS and CDR2 is YFSETQ. The CDR3 is 14 amino acids. DNA of the CDR3: TGCGCCAGCAGCTTGGACGGCCTCCAGGGGCCCCAGCATTTT. It translates to CASSLDGLQGPQHF.

The rearrangement uses TRBV25-1 and TRBJ1-1; the D gene is possibly TRBD1 (5 bases). Deletions cut 3 bases from V and 4 bases from J, with 12 bases between. The CDR3 length is 14 residues. CDR1 and CDR2 from the germline V gene are MGHDK and SYGVNS. CDR3 in amino acids: CASSDQGFSTEAFF. CDR3 sequence (DNA): TGTGCCAGCAGTGATCAGGGATTTTCCACTGAAGCTTTCTTT. Complete variable domain (other parts from reference TRBV25-1 and TRBJ1-1): EADIYQTPRYLVIGTGKKITLECSQTMGHDKMYWYQQDPGMELHLIHYSYGVNSTEKGDLSSESTVSRIRTEHFPLTLESARPSHTSQYLCASSDQGFSTEAFFGQGTRLTVV.